This entry lists 2 T cell receptor beta chains sequenced from one sample in a study of cytomegalovirus exposure and HLA in healthy donors. The PCR used 60 Vbeta and 13 Jbeta primers. TCRdb keeps only in-frame clones here, not all; method: immunoSEQ multiplex PCR. The ten top clones account for approximately 0.74%, within a sample of 180,000 or so clones. Specimen: PBMCs. These receptors came from a boy aged 5-17 years in good health and CMV-seronegative.

The rearrangement uses TRBV6-4 and TRBJ2-3; D perhaps matches TRBD2 (6 bases). V gave up 0 bases and J gave up 10 bases, with 11 bases separating them. This CDR3 contains 13 residues. CDR1 and CDR2 from the germline V gene are MRHNA and SNTAGT. Written as DNA, the CDR3 is TGTGCCAGCAGTGACTCGACGAGCGGGCCGCAGTATTTT. As protein: CASSDSTSGPQYF.

The rearrangement joins TRBV2 to TRBJ2-7, with 7 bases aligning to TRBD1. V was clipped by 6 bases and J by 2 bases; unmatched bases: 7. CDR3 length: 14 residues. Germline V lookup: CDR1 SNHLY, CDR2 FYNNEI. CDR3: CASRRGQVAYEQYF. The CDR3 bases are TGTGCCAGCAGACGCGGACAGGTCGCCTACGAGCAGTACTTC.